A single sample is the source of the 32 T cell receptor beta chains below, sequenced in a study of T cells in Graves' hyperthyroidism and ophthalmopathy. There were TCR beta CDR3 regions amplified from RNA transcripts. Primed by the HTBI set, a first-round RT-PCR was run on the TCR CDR3. TCRdb called the multiplex PCR reads again in MiXCR, with one record for every CDR3 protein. The top ten clones hold approximately 32% of a sample with about 400,000 distinct CDR3 sequences, more than 13% of them seen once. The sample comprised blood. Receptor source: a woman in her twenties or thirties with Graves' hyperthyroidism.

A word on this clonotype: A read error is possible here, since a much larger clone lies one base away. The chain has TRBV3-1 and TRBJ2-5; a weak D match, TRBD2 (5 bases). Germline assignment: CDR1 LGHDT and CDR2 YNNKEL (reference sequence). Deletions cut 5 bases from V and 4 bases from J, with 8 bases between. This CDR3 contains 12 residues. CDR3 sequence reads: CASSWAGETQYF. The CDR3 nucleotides read TGTGCCAGCAGCTGGGCGGGAGAGACCCAGTACTTC.

The sample holds many counts of this clonotype. The rearrangement links TRBV7-3 to TRBJ2-1; either TRBD1 or TRBD2 may supply D (5 bases each). V lost 8 bases, J lost 6 bases, and 14 bases lay in between. This CDR3 comprises 13 residues. The germline CDR1 and CDR2 sequences are SGHTA and FQGTGA. The CDR3 protein is CASGPGPFNEQFF. The CDR3 nucleotides read TGTGCCAGCGGACCGGGACCCTTCAATGAGCAGTTCTTC.

In its sample, this clonotype was seen a few times. J is TRBJ1-1 and V is TRBV7-8; D gene ambiguous. Germline V lookup: CDR1 SGHVS, CDR2 FQNEAQ. This CDR3 has 16 residues. V lost 0 bases to trimming and J lost 0 bases, with 11 bases between them. The CDR3 loop reads CASSLATRGMNTEAFF. The CDR3 region has the DNA TGTGCCAGCAGCTTAGCGACGAGAGGGATGAACACTGAAGCTTTCTTT.

This clonotype was detected ten times or more. The V gene is TRBV5-1, the J gene TRBJ2-3; 9 bases align to TRBD2. V dropped 7 bases and J dropped 4; count of bases not matched to a gene: 4. This CDR3 is built from 13 residues. Germline V gives CDR1 SGHRS, CDR2 YFSETQ. Here the CDR3 reads CASGVAGADTQYF. DNA of the CDR3: TGCGCCAGCGGTGTAGCGGGAGCAGATACGCAGTATTTT.

This chain connects TRBV29-1 to TRBJ2-7; 10 bases align to TRBD2. Trimming took 2 bases from V and 5 from J; bases not matched to a gene: 9. Germline loops: CDR1 SQVTM, CDR2 ANQGSEA. This CDR3 is built from 15 residues. The CDR3 DNA follows: TGCAGCGTTGAAACCCCTAGCGGGAGTTCGCACGAGCAGTACTTC. This codes for CSVETPSGSSHEQYF.

This clonotype was found a few times. The V and J genes are TRBV6-1 and TRBJ2-6; D gene uncertain. This CDR3 is built from 14 residues. Per the germline V gene, CDR1 is MNHNS and CDR2 is SASEGT. V gave up 10 bases and J gave up 2 bases, with 12 bases separating them. DNA of the CDR3: TGTGCCACCCGATATAATACTGGGGCCAACGTCCTGACTTTC. Translation gives CATRYNTGANVLTF.

This clonotype was seen more than once but under ten times. This chain uses TRBV5-1 with TRBJ2-7, with D perhaps matching TRBD1 (5 bases). The CDR3 spans 13 residues. Germline lookup yields CDR1 SGHRS and CDR2 YFSETQ. V lost 3 bases and J 7 bases, leaving 14 bases between the germline ends. The CDR3 coding sequence is TGCGCCAGCAGCTGGGGCCTCAGGGATGAGCAGTACTTC. This codes for CASSWGLRDEQYF. The full variable domain, completed using reference TRBV5-1 and TRBJ2-7, is KAGVTQTPRYLIKTRGQQVTLSCSPISGHRSVSWYQQTPGQGLQFLFEYFSETQRNKGNFPGRFSGRQFSNSRSEMNVSTLELGDSALYLCASSWGLRDEQYFGPGTRLTVT.

The genes are TRBV6-1 and TRBJ2-1; possible D gene TRBD2, 6 bases. The CDR3 sequence is 17 residues long. V shed 7 bases and J shed 4 bases, with 23 bases lying between them. Germline loops: CDR1 MNHNS, CDR2 SASEGT. The CDR3 nucleotides are TGTGCCAGCATCCCCAACCAGGCGGCTAGCGTTTACAATGAGCAGTTCTTC. Amino acid sequence: CASIPNQAASVYNEQFF.

In this sample, this clonotype turned up a few times. The rearrangement joins TRBV20-1 to TRBJ1-6; 7 positions match TRBD1. V was pared by 6 bases and J by 6 bases, with 5 bases of the junction left unmatched. CDR1 is DFQATT and CDR2 is SNEGSKA in the germline V gene (reference sequence). This CDR3 region has 13 residues. The CDR3 DNA reads TGCAGTGCAAACCGGGACAGTAATTCACCCCTCCACTTT. Amino acids: CSANRDSNSPLHF.

This clonotype showed up many times. The gene calls are TRBV3-1 and TRBJ2-7; 7 positions agree with TRBD1. Germline V gene sequence: CDR1 LGHDT, CDR2 YNNKEL (reference sequence). V lost 4 bases, J lost 2 bases, and 5 bases stayed unmatched. The CDR3 has 14 residues. For the CDR3, the DNA is TGTGCCAGCAGCCCAGGGACAGTTACCTACGAGCAGTACTTC. This sequence encodes CASSPGTVTYEQYF.

This clonotype was seen just once. The chain couples TRBV20-1 to TRBJ2-5; D is undetermined. CDR1 and CDR2 from the germline V gene are DFQATT and SNEGSKA (reference sequence). CDR3 size: 13 residues. Between the trimmed V and J ends, which lost 0 bases and 5 bases, there was a span of 10 bases. Here the CDR3 reads CSAREKYKETQYF. The DNA of the CDR3 is TGCAGTGCTAGAGAAAAATACAAGGAGACCCAGTACTTC.

This clonotype was seen more than once but under ten times. The rearrangement links TRBV5-5 to TRBJ2-6; no clear D. Deletions cut 0 bases from V and 1 base from J, with 5 bases between. Germline lookup yields CDR1 SGHKS and CDR2 YYEKEE (reference sequence). The CDR3 is 15 residues long. The chain's CDR3 is CASSLEPSGANVLTF. The DNA of the CDR3 is TGTGCCAGCAGCTTGGAACCGTCTGGGGCCAACGTCCTGACTTTC.

This chain uses TRBV7-2 with TRBJ2-1, with TRBD2 matching 14 bases. From germline, CDR1 is SGHTA and CDR2 FQGNSA. The CDR3 is 18 residues long. J was trimmed by 8 bases and V by 4 bases; bases with no gene match: 13. The CDR3 DNA is TGTGCCAGCAGCTCCGCCGGGACTAGCGGGAGAGGAGGCTATGAGCAGTTCTTC. As protein: CASSSAGTSGRGGYEQFF. Looking up the rest from reference TRBV7-2 and TRBJ2-1 gives the full variable domain: GAGVSQSPSNKVTEKGKDVELRCDPISGHTALYWYRQSLGQGLEFLIYFQGNSAPDKSGLPSDRFSAERTGGSVSTLTIQRTQQEDSAVYLCASSSAGTSGRGGYEQFFGPGTRLTVL.

In its sample, this clonotype was seen many times. The J gene is TRBJ2-1, the V gene TRBV6-1; 8 bases fit TRBD2. The CDR3 is 15 amino acids. The V gene's germline CDR1 is MNHNS and CDR2 SASEGT. V trimming: 6 bases; J trimming: 9 bases; junction bases outside the gene matches: 13. As DNA, the CDR3 is TGTGCCAGCAGCTTACTAGCGGCCCTATCTGCTGAGCAGTTCTTC. Amino acids: CASSLLAALSAEQFF.

The chain joins TRBV6-5 to TRBJ1-3; TRBD1 is a possible D gene (6 bases). The CDR3 has 18 residues. CDR1 MNHEY and CDR2 SVGAGI come from the germline V gene. V dropped 5 bases and J dropped 0 bases, with 20 bases sitting between them. CDR3 loop: CASSHRRTVHSSGNTIYF. Here the CDR3 DNA reads TGTGCCAGCAGTCACCGGAGGACAGTCCACTCCTCTGGAAACACCATATATTTT.

About this clonotype: One base away lies a much larger clone, so this may be a sequencing read error. The chain combines TRBV2 with TRBJ2-1; D not certain. The CDR3 consists of 13 residues. Germline loops: CDR1 SNHLY, CDR2 FYNNEI. CDR3 sequence (DNA): TGTGCCAGCAGTGATCCCTCCTGCAATGAGCAGTTCTTC. Its translation: CASSDPSCNEQFF. Based on the CDR3 plus reference TRBV2 and TRBJ2-1, the full variable domain is EPEVTQTPSHQVTQMGQEVILRCVPISNHLYFYWYRQILGQKVEFLVSFYNNEISEKSEIFDDQFSVERPDGSNFTLKIRSTKLEDSAMYFCASSDPSCNEQFFGPGTRLTVL.

This clonotype was observed a handful of times. V is TRBV2 and J is TRBJ2-1; 10 bases align to TRBD1. Germline V gene sequence: CDR1 SNHLY, CDR2 FYNNEI. The ends lost 6 bases at V and 9 bases at J; junction bases unmatched: 8. The CDR3 spans 14 residues. The CDR3 protein is CASSRDRGRGEQFF. Written as DNA, the CDR3 is TGTGCCAGCAGCCGGGACAGGGGAAGGGGTGAGCAGTTCTTC.

This clonotype was recorded a few times. The CDR3 coding sequence is TGTGCCAGCGGCATGCCTAGCACAGATACGCAGTATTTT. This gives the protein CASGMPSTDTQYF. The rearrangement uses TRBV7-9 and TRBJ2-3, with D unclear. V lost 8 bases to trimming and J lost 0 bases, with 9 bases between them. Germline loops: CDR1 SEHNR, CDR2 FQNEAQ (reference sequence). This CDR3 has 13 amino acids.

At least ten counts were recorded for this clonotype. This chain links TRBV3-1 with TRBJ2-5; a possible D gene is TRBD1 (6 bases). The germline V and J ends were trimmed by 2 bases and 11 bases, with 18 bases remaining between them. The CDR3 consists of 14 residues. Germline V gene sequence: CDR1 LGHDT, CDR2 YNNKEL (reference sequence). For the CDR3, the DNA is TGTGCCAGCAGCCAATGGGGGCGGAGCGGCGCTCAGTACTTC. Encoded protein: CASSQWGRSGAQYF.

This chain joins TRBV20-1 and TRBJ2-1, with 10 bases aligning to TRBD2. The germline CDR1 and CDR2 sequences are DFQATT and SNEGSKA (reference sequence). V was clipped by 5 bases and J by 3 bases; unmatched bases: 1. The CDR3 is 13 residues long. CDR3 in amino acids: CSAWTSGYNEQFF. The DNA for the CDR3 is TGCAGTGCTTGGACTAGCGGCTACAATGAGCAGTTCTTC.

This clonotype was seen only a few times. V is TRBV12-3 or TRBV12-4 and J is TRBJ2-2; the D is unclear. The CDR3 is 14 residues long. Trimming shortened V by 3 bases and J by 7 bases, and 12 bases separated the two germline ends. The CDR3: CASSFDGLGGELFF. The CDR3 coding sequence is TGTGCCAGCAGTTTTGACGGGTTGGGCGGGGAGCTGTTTTTT.

This clonotype was picked up many times. The rearrangement links TRBV12-3 or TRBV12-4 to TRBJ1-1, with a tentative D call TRBD1 (5 bases). The CDR3 totals 14 residues. V dropped 6 bases and J dropped 1 base, with 12 bases sitting between them. The CDR3 spells CASSLPQANTEAFF. The CDR3 nucleotides read TGTGCCAGCAGCCTACCACAGGCGAACACTGAAGCTTTCTTT.

Only a few counts were recorded for this clonotype. The gene calls are TRBV12-3 or TRBV12-4 and TRBJ2-1; 9 positions match TRBD2. The V segment lost 6 bases and the J segment 0 bases; nucleotides outside the gene matches: 9. The CDR3 covers 17 residues. The CDR3 region is CASRNERAGGSYNEQFF. In DNA, the CDR3 is TGTGCCAGCAGAAATGAAAGAGCGGGAGGCTCCTACAATGAGCAGTTCTTC.

This clonotype has at least ten counts. This chain uses TRBV20-1 with TRBJ2-7, with 14 bases fitting TRBD2. Germline V CDR1 and CDR2: DFQATT, SNEGSKA (reference sequence). The junction had 15 bases not matched to a gene; V was cut back by 6 bases and J by 5 bases. This CDR3 is built from 17 residues. CDR3 protein: CSASTAGTSGRGNEQYF. DNA of the CDR3: TGCAGTGCAAGCACAGCCGGGACTAGCGGGAGAGGGAACGAGCAGTACTTC.

This clonotype was picked up a small number of times. The chain combines TRBV3-1 with TRBJ2-2, with D possibly being TRBD2 (6 bases). The CDR3 consists of 14 residues. Trimming cost V 7 bases and J 1 base, with 10 bases left between them. Germline CDR1 is LGHDT and CDR2 is YNNKEL (reference sequence). The CDR3 DNA is TGTGCCAGCAATTACGGGGGGAACACCGGGGAGCTGTTTTTT. Its translation is CASNYGGNTGELFF.

The chain joins TRBV15 to TRBJ2-3, with no clear D. From germline, CDR1 is LNHNV and CDR2 YYDKDF (reference sequence). This CDR3 comprises 15 residues. With 0 bases removed from V and 4 bases from J, the gap between germline ends came to 11 bases. CDR3 protein: CATSRDKRNSDTQYF. Written as DNA, the CDR3 is TGTGCCACCAGCAGAGATAAAAGGAATTCAGATACGCAGTATTTT.

The sample holds many counts of this clonotype. Possible read error: a much larger clone is one base away. The chain recombines TRBV3-1 with TRBJ1-1, with 7 positions matching TRBD1. This CDR3 contains 13 residues. In germline, CDR1 is LGHDT, CDR2 YNNKEL (reference sequence). The CDR3 is CAGSQAGGTEAFF. CDR3 DNA sequence: TGTGCCGGCAGCCAAGCAGGGGGCACTGAAGCTTTCTTT.

This clonotype was observed many times. CDR3 nucleotide sequence: TGTGCCAGCACCACAGGGGGAGAGACCCAGTACTTC. It yields the protein CASTTGGETQYF. V gene TRBV12-3 or TRBV12-4 combines with J gene TRBJ2-5; 8 bases fit TRBD1. The CDR3 extends over 12 amino acids. With V trimmed by 7 bases and J by 4 bases, 2 bases remained unmatched.

This clonotype was seen a few times. The CDR3 protein is CASSLGQGGRTYNEQFF. Here the CDR3 DNA reads TGCGCCAGCAGCTTGGGACAGGGAGGGCGCACCTACAATGAGCAGTTCTTC. J is TRBJ2-1 and V is TRBV5-1; D possibly matches TRBD1 or TRBD2 (7 bases each). V shed 0 bases and J shed 2 bases, with 15 bases lying between them. Germline V gene data show CDR1 as SGHRS and CDR2 as YFSETQ. The CDR3 consists of 17 residues.

This chain joins TRBV6-1 and TRBJ1-5; D gene unclear. The V gene's germline CDR1 is MNHNS and CDR2 SASEGT. The CDR3 has 16 residues. The germline V and J ends were trimmed by 5 bases and 4 bases, with 18 bases remaining between them. As DNA, the CDR3 is TGTGCCAGCAGTCAAGAACCGACGCATCCTAATCAGCCCCAGCATTTT. Translation: CASSQEPTHPNQPQHF.

Regarding this clonotype: This may stem from a read error, because a much larger clone lies one nucleotide away. The rearrangement joins TRBV27 to TRBJ1-2; the D is unclear. This CDR3 comprises 13 residues. V was shortened by 3 bases and J by 3 bases, with 8 bases between the two germline ends. Looked up from germline, CDR1 is MNHEY and CDR2 is SMNVEV (reference sequence). CDR3 sequence: CASSFFPDYGYTF. The CDR3 DNA reads as TGTGCCAGCAGTTTTTTCCCCGACTATGGCTACACCTTC.

The chain carries TRBV11-2 and TRBJ1-1; no firm D call. The germline gives CDR1 SGHAT, CDR2 FQNNGV. V was cut by 3 bases and J by 1 base, with 9 bases left in between. The CDR3 has 14 amino acids. The DNA for the CDR3 is TGTGCCAGCAGCTTTCCTGTGGGGAACACTGAAGCTTTCTTT. Encoded protein: CASSFPVGNTEAFF.